The rows below give T cell receptor beta chains drawn from one sample of a study of T cell responses to AZD1222 COVID-19 vaccine. Libraries were prepared by immunoSEQ multiplex PCR; TCRdb keeps only in-frame clonotypes and omits some of them. The table shows approximately 150,000 clones, with 80% to 95% occurring only once. Sample: peripheral blood, taken on day 0 of AZD1222 vaccination. The receptor source for this set is an adult in good health. Both conserved end residues are trimmed from each CDR3.

ASSDPGHPKSPLH,TRBJ1-6,TRBV25-1
ASMRAGGSYEQY,TRBJ2-7,TRBV19
ASSYGEYYGYT,TRBJ1-2,TRBV6-5
ASSYTLIAGDRDEQF,TRBJ2-1,TRBV6-2/TRBV6-3
ASSEKTGGLSEQY,TRBJ2-7,TRBV2
ASSIGWTSGRDHEQF,TRBJ2-1,TRBV19
ASSPVAAAYGYT,TRBJ1-2,TRBV28
ASSPRDQVFANTGELF,TRBJ2-2,TRBV7-7
ASSLRLAGVYEQY,TRBJ2-7,TRBV27
ASRLGTGGPYEQY,TRBJ2-7,TRBV28
ASGRGDGNTEAF,TRBJ1-1,TRBV28